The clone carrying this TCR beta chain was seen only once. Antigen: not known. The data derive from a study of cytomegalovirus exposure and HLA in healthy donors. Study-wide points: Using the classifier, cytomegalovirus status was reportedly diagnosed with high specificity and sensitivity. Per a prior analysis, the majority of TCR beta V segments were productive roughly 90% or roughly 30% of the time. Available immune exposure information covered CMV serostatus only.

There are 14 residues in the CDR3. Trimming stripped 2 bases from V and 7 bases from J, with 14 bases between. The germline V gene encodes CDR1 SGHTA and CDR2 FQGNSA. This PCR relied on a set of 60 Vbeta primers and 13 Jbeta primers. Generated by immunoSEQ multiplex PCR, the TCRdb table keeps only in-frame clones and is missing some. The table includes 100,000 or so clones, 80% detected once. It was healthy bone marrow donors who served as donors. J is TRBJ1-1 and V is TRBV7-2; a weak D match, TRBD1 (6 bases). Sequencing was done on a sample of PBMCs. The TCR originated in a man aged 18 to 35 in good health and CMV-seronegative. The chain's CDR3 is CASSLLVGAGEAFF. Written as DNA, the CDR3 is TGTGCCAGCAGCTTACTGGTGGGGGCCGGTGAAGCTTTCTTT. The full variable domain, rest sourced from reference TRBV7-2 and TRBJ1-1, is GAGVSQSPSNKVTEKGKDVELRCDPISGHTALYWYRQSLGQGLEFLIYFQGNSAPDKSGLPSDRFSAERTGGSVSTLTIQRTQQEDSAVYLCASSLLVGAGEAFFGQGTRLTVV.